The TCR beta chain described here comes from a study of blood T cell repertoires in COVID-19. Background on the study: The cDNA or gDNA used as material had been derived from T cells, B-cell-depleted T cells, or PBMCs.

As handled by the study authors: Cell counts per sample came from amplifying reference gene primers. TCRdb keeps only in-frame clones here, not all; method: immunoSEQ multiplex PCR. D and trimming were read from the DNA, whereas the V and J calls and clone size are those reported in that table. The data show 400,000 to 450,000 clones, roughly 90% seen once. CDR1 is SGHRS, CDR2 YFSETQ, per germline. After removal of 0 bases from V and 3 bases from J, the junction contained 5 bases not matched to a gene. The CDR3 spans 16 residues. Sequences were obtained from peripheral blood. The chain uses TRBV5-1 and TRBJ2-2, with 7 bases identical to TRBD2. This receptor was obtained from a man between 18 and 29 years old with COVID-19, enrolled during active disease. CDR3 amino acids: CASSLEPSGHTGELFF. The DNA for the CDR3 is TGCGCCAGCAGCTTGGAGCCTAGCGGACACACCGGGGAGCTGTTTTTT.